The text below deals with one T cell receptor (beta chain). PCR amplification relied on 60 Vbeta primers (plus 13 Jbeta primers). The data were produced by immunoSEQ multiplex PCR, yet TCRdb's version contains in-frame clones alone and is incomplete. Of about 120,000 clones in the sample, 55% to 80% are singletons; the top ten hold roughly 2.2%. The sample is drawn from a study of cytomegalovirus exposure and HLA in healthy donors. Study context: There were 85 million or so unique TCRs (from HLA-typed donors) in an early data release.

The specimen sequenced was PBMCs. The source of this sequence is a woman aged 30 to 39 in good health and CMV-seronegative.

CDR3 amino acids: CASSDVQGITEAFF. CDR3 coding DNA: TGCGCCAGCAGCGACGTACAGGGAATCACTGAAGCTTTCTTT. V gene TRBV5-1 combines with J gene TRBJ1-1; D possibly corresponds to TRBD1 (6 bases). The V end was cut by 4 bases, the J end by 4 bases, with 14 bases between. Germline values: CDR1 SGHRS, CDR2 YFSETQ. The CDR3 runs to 14 residues.